A single sample gave rise to the 5 T cell receptor beta chains below, sequenced in a study of cytomegalovirus exposure and HLA in healthy donors. TCRdb's copy holds only in-frame clones and misses some; the assay was immunoSEQ multiplex PCR. The sample has roughly 310,000 clones, approximately 86% seen once; the top ten hold around 0.88%. The sequencing input was PBMCs. Receptor source: a man between 25 and 39 years old in good health and CMV-seronegative.

This clone has only one observation. The gene calls are TRBV4-1 and TRBJ1-2; 7 nucleotides agree with TRBD1. The CDR3 has 14 amino acids. CDR1 and CDR2 (germline): MGHRA, YSYEKL. J was trimmed by 3 bases and V by 6 bases; bases with no gene match: 7. CDR3 region: CASRGVGQHYGYTF. Here the CDR3 DNA reads TGCGCCAGCAGGGGGGTGGGACAGCACTATGGCTACACCTTC.

The chain is built from TRBV9 and TRBJ1-6, with TRBD1 as a possible D gene (6 bases). Germline V gene data show CDR1 as SGDLS and CDR2 as YYNGEE. The CDR3 runs to 17 residues. With 7 bases removed from V and 4 bases from J, the gap between germline ends came to 21 bases. The chain's CDR3 is CASGRQAQEGYNSPLHF. The CDR3 DNA is TGTGCCAGCGGAAGACAGGCACAAGAGGGATATAATTCACCCCTCCACTTT.

This chain's CDR3 is CASSELLQGNQPQHF. The CDR3 coding sequence is TGTGCCAGCAGTGAATTATTACAGGGCAATCAGCCCCAGCATTTT. The chain uses TRBV6-1 and TRBJ1-5; D is possibly TRBD1 (5 bases). Trimming stripped 2 bases from V and 2 bases from J, with 10 bases between. CDR1 and CDR2 (germline): MNHNS, SASEGT. The CDR3 runs 15 residues.

This chain connects TRBV27 to TRBJ1-2; D possibly corresponds to TRBD1 (6 bases). The germline CDR1 and CDR2 sequences are MNHEY and SMNVEV (reference sequence). CDR3 length: 14 amino acids. V gave up 4 bases and J gave up 7 bases, with 16 bases separating them. CDR3 bases: TGTGCCAGCAGTTCGGACAGTACCATATTTGGCTACACCTTC. Amino acid sequence: CASSSDSTIFGYTF.

The chain links TRBV2 to TRBJ2-7, with 11 bases that match TRBD2. Trimming took 7 bases from V and 7 from J; bases not matched to a gene: 9. The germline V gene has CDR1 SNHLY and CDR2 FYNNEI. CDR3 length: 14 amino acids. The CDR3 reads CASIETSGEREQYF. CDR3 DNA sequence: TGTGCCAGCATTGAGACTAGCGGGGAGAGGGAGCAGTACTTC.